These 6 T cell receptor beta chains were sequenced from one sample in a study of T-cell memory formation after mild COVID-19. TCRdb itself ran the 5' RACE reads through MiXCR, one entry per CDR3 protein. The sample holds 200,000 to 250,000 distinct CDR3 sequences, 15% seen once. Specimen: PBMCs or a T cell subset sorted from them (not recorded which). These receptors came from an adult woman who had mild COVID-19 (a few samples of this study predate the infection). Cell type and time point are not known.

This clonotype came up many times. V usage is TRBV24-1 and J usage is TRBJ2-1, with TRBD1 matching over 9 bases. The ends lost 3 bases at V and 0 bases at J; junction bases unmatched: 11. The CDR3 spans 19 residues. Germline CDR1 reads KGHDR; CDR2 reads SFDVKD. CDR3 in amino acids: CATSDKTNRGQSSYNEQFF. CDR3 in DNA: TGTGCCACCAGTGATAAGACGAACAGGGGGCAGAGCTCCTACAATGAGCAGTTCTTC.

The rearrangement joins TRBV12-3 or TRBV12-4 to TRBJ1-4, with 10 bases lining up with TRBD1. The CDR3 runs 16 residues. J gave up 4 bases and V 0 bases, and 2 bases lay outside the gene matches. The chain's CDR3 is CASSLAGQGLNEKLFF. The CDR3 bases are TGTGCCAGCAGTTTAGCGGGACAGGGGCTTAATGAAAAACTGTTTTTT.

At least ten counts were recorded for this clonotype. The chain recombines TRBV21-1 with TRBJ2-7; the D call TRBD2 from the table was never checked on the DNA. TRBV21-1 counts as a pseudogene. CDR3 length: 17 residues. This CDR3 reads CASSKGGAEPSLYEQYF. The CDR3 DNA sequence: TGTGCCAGCAGCAAGGGGGGAGCGGAGCCCTCCCTCTACGAGCAGTACTTC.

This clonotype was counted a few times. V gene TRBV20-1 combines with J gene TRBJ2-3; D is unresolved. This CDR3 region has 15 residues. V was trimmed by 4 bases and J by 1 base, leaving 15 bases between them. In germline, CDR1 is DFQATT, CDR2 SNEGSKA (reference sequence). The CDR3 spells CSAIGSRRGTDTQYF. CDR3 DNA: TGCAGTGCTATAGGGTCTCGACGAGGCACAGATACGCAGTATTTT.

The chain combines TRBV7-8 with TRBJ2-2, with TRBD2 matching over 8 bases. The germline V gene has CDR1 SGHVS and CDR2 FQNEAQ. J lost 7 bases, V lost 3 bases, and 10 bases had no gene match. The CDR3 runs 16 residues. The CDR3 sequence is CASSFRRGAYGGELFF. The CDR3 DNA follows: TGTGCCAGCAGCTTCCGGCGGGGGGCGTACGGCGGGGAGCTGTTTTTT.

This clonotype was seen repeatedly, ten times or more. The V call is TRBV5-6, the J call TRBJ1-2; no clear D gene. V was clipped by 4 bases and J by 4 bases, with 11 bases between them. CDR1 is SGHDT, CDR2 YYEEEE, per germline. This CDR3 spans 13 amino acids. CDR3 nucleotide sequence: TGTGCCAGCAGCCAGCGGCGACTCTATGGCTACACCTTC. Its protein is CASSQRRLYGYTF.